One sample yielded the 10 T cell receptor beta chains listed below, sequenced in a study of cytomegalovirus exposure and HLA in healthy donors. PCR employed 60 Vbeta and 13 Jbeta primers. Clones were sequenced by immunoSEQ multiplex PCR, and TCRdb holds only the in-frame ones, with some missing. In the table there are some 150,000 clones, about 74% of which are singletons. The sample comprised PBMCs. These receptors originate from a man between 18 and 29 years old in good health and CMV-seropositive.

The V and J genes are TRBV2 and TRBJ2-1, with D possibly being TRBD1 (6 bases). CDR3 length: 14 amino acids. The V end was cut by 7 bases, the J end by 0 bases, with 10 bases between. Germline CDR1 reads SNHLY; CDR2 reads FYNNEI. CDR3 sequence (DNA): TGTGCCAGCACAGGGGCCGTCTCCTACAATGAGCAGTTCTTC. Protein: CASTGAVSYNEQFF.

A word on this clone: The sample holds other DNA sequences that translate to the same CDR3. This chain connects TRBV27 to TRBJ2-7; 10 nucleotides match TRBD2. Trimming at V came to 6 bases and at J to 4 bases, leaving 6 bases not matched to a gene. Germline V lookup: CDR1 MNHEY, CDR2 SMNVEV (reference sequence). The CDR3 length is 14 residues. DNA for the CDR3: TGTGCCAGCAGCCTGGGACTAGCGAGTTACGAGCAGTACTTC. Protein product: CASSLGLASYEQYF.

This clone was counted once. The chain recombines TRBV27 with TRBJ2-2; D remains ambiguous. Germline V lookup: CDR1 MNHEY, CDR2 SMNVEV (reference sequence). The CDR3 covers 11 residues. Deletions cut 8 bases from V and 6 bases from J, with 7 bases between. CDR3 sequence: CASARSGELFF. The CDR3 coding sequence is TGTGCCAGCGCCAGGTCCGGGGAGCTGTTTTTT.

The chain's CDR3 is CATSGLLAYEQYF. The CDR3 DNA is TGTGCCACGTCGGGACTACTCGCCTACGAGCAGTACTTC. The rearrangement joins TRBV2 to TRBJ2-7, with 7 nucleotides matching TRBD2. Germline V lookup: CDR1 SNHLY, CDR2 FYNNEI. The J segment lost 2 bases and the V segment lost 10 bases, leaving 8 bases of the junction unmatched. CDR3 length: 13 residues.

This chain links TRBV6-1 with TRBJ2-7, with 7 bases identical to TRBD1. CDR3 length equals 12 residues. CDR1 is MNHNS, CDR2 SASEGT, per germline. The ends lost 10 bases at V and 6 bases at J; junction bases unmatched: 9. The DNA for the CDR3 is TGTGCCATCCGAGACAGGGTTGTCGAGCAGTACTTC. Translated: CAIRDRVVEQYF.

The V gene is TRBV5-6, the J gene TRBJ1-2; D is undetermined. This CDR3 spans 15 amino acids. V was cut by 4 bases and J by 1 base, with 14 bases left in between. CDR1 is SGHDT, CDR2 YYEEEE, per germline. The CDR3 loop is CASSPVGRINYGYTF. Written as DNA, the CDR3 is TGTGCCAGCAGCCCGGTGGGGAGGATTAACTATGGCTACACCTTC.

The CDR3 coding sequence is TGTGCCAGCAGTTTCCCCGGGAGCCCCTACGAGCAGTACTTC. This gives the protein CASSFPGSPYEQYF. V and J are TRBV28 and TRBJ2-7; weak D call: TRBD2 (6 bases). The CDR3 extends over 14 amino acids. Germline loops: CDR1 MDHEN, CDR2 SYDVKM. V lost 3 bases and J 2 bases, leaving 11 bases between the germline ends.

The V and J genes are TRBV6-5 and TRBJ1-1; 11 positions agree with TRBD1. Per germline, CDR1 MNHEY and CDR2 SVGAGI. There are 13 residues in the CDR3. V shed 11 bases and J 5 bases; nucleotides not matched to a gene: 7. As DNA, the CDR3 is TGTGCCGTGGCAGGGACAGGGGGGACTGAAGCTTTCTTT. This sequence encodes CAVAGTGGTEAFF.

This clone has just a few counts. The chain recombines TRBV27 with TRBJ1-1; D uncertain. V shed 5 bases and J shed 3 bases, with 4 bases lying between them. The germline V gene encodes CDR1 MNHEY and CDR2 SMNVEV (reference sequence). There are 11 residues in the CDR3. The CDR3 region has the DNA TGTGCCAGCAGTACATACACTGAAGCTTTCTTT. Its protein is CASSTYTEAFF.

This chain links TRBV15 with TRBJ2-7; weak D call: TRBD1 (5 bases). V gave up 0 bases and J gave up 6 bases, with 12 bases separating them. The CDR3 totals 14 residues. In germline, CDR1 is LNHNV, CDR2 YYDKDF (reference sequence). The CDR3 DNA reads TGTGCCACCAGCAGAGAGTCCCAGGGTGGCGAGCAGTACTTC. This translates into CATSRESQGGEQYF.